Presented here are 23 T cell receptor beta chains from one specimen sequenced in a study of blood T cell repertoires in COVID-19. Libraries were prepared by immunoSEQ multiplex PCR; TCRdb keeps only in-frame clonotypes and omits some of them. The data contain some 88,000 clones, over 80% of them singletons. The sequenced sample was peripheral blood. The receptors derive from a human donor with active COVID-19. The donor label of this sample is uncertain.

This clone has a single count. CDR3 sequence: CASVRNGGQPQHF. In nucleotides, the CDR3 is TGTGCCAGCGTACGCAACGGGGGTCAGCCCCAGCATTTT. The rearrangement joins TRBV6-5 to TRBJ1-5, with a possible D match to TRBD1 (5 bases). CDR1 is MNHEY and CDR2 is SVGAGI in the germline V gene. Trimming shortened V by 8 bases and J by 6 bases, and 14 bases separated the two germline ends. The CDR3 has 13 amino acids.

The chain uses TRBV4-1 and TRBJ2-3; 9 bases are a match to TRBD1. There are 16 residues in the CDR3. Losses at the gene ends were 2 bases for V and 3 bases for J; bases not matched to a gene: 6. The V gene's germline CDR1 is MGHRA and CDR2 YSYEKL. CDR3 amino acids: CASSQRGTGNTDTQYF. The CDR3 nucleotides are TGCGCCAGCAGCCAACGAGGGACAGGGAATACAGATACGCAGTATTTT.

The chain joins TRBV14 to TRBJ1-1; unclear D gene. Germline CDR1 is SGHDN and CDR2 is FVKESK. CDR3 length: 11 amino acids. Between the trimmed V and J ends, which lost 4 bases and 10 bases, there was a span of 10 bases. The CDR3 sequence: CASSLTVRAFF. The CDR3 DNA is TGTGCCAGCAGCCTTACAGTGAGAGCTTTCTTT.

CDR3 in amino acids: CSVEAPGTSGGVSQETQYF. In DNA form, the CDR3 reads TGCAGCGTTGAAGCACCCGGGACTAGCGGGGGAGTTTCCCAAGAGACCCAGTACTTC. The chain employs TRBV29-1 and TRBJ2-5; TRBD2 aligns across 14 bases. After removal of 1 base from V and 1 base from J, the junction contained 11 bases not matched to a gene. This CDR3 comprises 19 residues. Looked up from germline, CDR1 is SQVTM and CDR2 is ANQGSEA.

The chain couples TRBV2 to TRBJ1-2; 8 nucleotides match TRBD1. From germline, CDR1 is SNHLY and CDR2 FYNNEI. This CDR3 is built from 14 residues. V was clipped by 3 bases and J by 3 bases; unmatched bases: 3. The CDR3 spells CASSEDRADYGYTF. The CDR3 DNA reads as TGTGCCAGCAGTGAGGACAGGGCAGACTATGGCTACACCTTC. The full variable domain, rest sourced from reference TRBV2 and TRBJ1-2, is EPEVTQTPSHQVTQMGQEVILRCVPISNHLYFYWYRQILGQKVEFLVSFYNNEISEKSEIFDDQFSVERPDGSNFTLKIRSTKLEDSAMYFCASSEDRADYGYTFGSGTRLTVV.

The J gene is TRBJ1-4, the V gene TRBV6-5; TRBD1 matches at 8 bases. Trimming removed 3 bases from V and 14 bases from J; junction bases left unmatched: 8. The CDR3 loop spans 13 amino acids. Germline values: CDR1 MNHEY, CDR2 SVGAGI. The CDR3 loop is CASSYSGTGRLFF. The CDR3 DNA reads TGTGCCAGCAGTTATAGTGGGACAGGTCGCCTGTTTTTT.

The chain recombines TRBV23-1 with TRBJ2-4; D remains unclear. TRBV23-1 is an ORF; its function is uncertain. V lost 5 bases, J lost 0 bases, and 14 bases lay in between. The CDR3 contains 16 residues. This chain's CDR3 is CASSEPEEVAKNIQYF. The CDR3 nucleotides read TGCGCCAGCAGTGAGCCCGAAGAAGTAGCCAAAAACATTCAGTACTTC.

V gene TRBV4-3 combines with J gene TRBJ2-3; 9 nucleotides agree with TRBD2. The CDR3 is made up of 15 amino acids. V trimming: 2 bases; J trimming: 6 bases; junction bases outside the gene matches: 6. The germline V gene encodes CDR1 LGHNA and CDR2 YSLEER. The chain's CDR3 is CASSQSSGVEDTQYF. The CDR3 DNA is TGCGCCAGCAGCCAATCTAGCGGGGTGGAGGATACGCAGTATTTT.

This clone was picked up a small number of times. The chain has TRBV5-1 and TRBJ1-6, with D hard to call. V was clipped by 6 bases and J by 8 bases, with 12 bases between them. Germline CDR1 and CDR2: SGHRS and YFSETQ. The CDR3 runs to 13 residues. CDR3 amino acids: CASNEEGYSPLHF. Here the CDR3 DNA reads TGCGCCAGCAACGAGGAGGGATATTCACCCCTCCACTTT.

V is TRBV24-1 and J is TRBJ2-5, with a weak D call TRBD2 (5 bases). The germline V and J ends were trimmed by 4 bases and 2 bases, with 7 bases remaining between them. The CDR3 length is 13 residues. The germline V gene has CDR1 KGHDR and CDR2 SFDVKD. CDR3 DNA sequence: TGTGCCACCAGTGACCGAGGGCAAGAGACCCAGTACTTC. Translating it yields CATSDRGQETQYF.

The chain recombines TRBV11-3 with TRBJ2-1, with 10 bases matching TRBD1. The CDR3 spans 16 residues. Germline CDR1 is SGHNT and CDR2 is YENEEA. V shed 1 base, J shed 6 bases, and the junction held 6 bases outside the gene matches. The CDR3 nucleotides read TGTGCCAGCAGCTTAGGAGGGACAGGGGCTCTCAATGAGCAGTTCTTC. Protein product: CASSLGGTGALNEQFF.

The chain couples TRBV7-9 to TRBJ2-1; TRBD1 might be the D (5 bases). Trimming took 6 bases from V and 0 from J, leaving 9 bases between them. In germline, CDR1 is SEHNR, CDR2 FQNEAQ (reference sequence). This CDR3 is 14 amino acids long. The CDR3 DNA is TGTGCCAGCAGTCCAGGGTACTCCTACAATGAGCAGTTCTTC. Translation gives CASSPGYSYNEQFF.

The chain uses TRBV11-3 and TRBJ2-3, with 7 bases identical to TRBD1. V was pared by 1 base and J by 5 bases, with 3 bases of the junction left unmatched. CDR3 length: 14 residues. Per the germline V gene, CDR1 is SGHNT and CDR2 is YENEEA. For the CDR3, the DNA is TGTGCCAGCAGCTTAGGAGGGGGCGTAGATACGCAGTATTTT. Its protein is CASSLGGGVDTQYF.

The CDR3 is CASSTDRGRGYTF. DNA of the CDR3: TGTGCCAGCAGCACGGACAGGGGAAGGGGCTACACCTTC. This chain joins TRBV6-5 and TRBJ1-2; 9 bases fit TRBD1. The CDR3 length is 13 residues. Germline trimming cut 6 bases from V and 8 bases from J; bases unmatched to any gene: 7. Germline CDR1 reads MNHEY; CDR2 reads SVGAGI.

This sequence joins TRBV2 and TRBJ2-2; possibly TRBD1 for D (6 bases). This CDR3 is 15 amino acids long. Germline CDR1 reads SNHLY; CDR2 reads FYNNEI. The germline V and J ends were trimmed by 6 bases and 4 bases, with 15 bases remaining between them. The CDR3 DNA follows: TGTGCCAGCAGCACAGGGTTCCCCCTCACCGGGGAGCTGTTTTTT. Its protein is CASSTGFPLTGELFF.

The chain employs TRBV7-2 and TRBJ1-5, with unresolved D. Per the germline V gene, CDR1 is SGHTA and CDR2 is FQGNSA. This CDR3 has 12 amino acids. V was clipped by 3 bases and J by 5 bases, with 5 bases between them. For the CDR3, the DNA is TGTGCCAGCAGCTTTCTCGATCAGCCCCAGCATTTT. Its translation is CASSFLDQPQHF.

The chain employs TRBV27 and TRBJ1-3, with a tentative D call TRBD1 (5 bases). This CDR3 contains 14 residues. Per germline, CDR1 MNHEY and CDR2 SMNVEV (reference sequence). V was shortened by 8 bases and J by 4 bases, with 15 bases between the two germline ends. CDR3 residues: CASGTWAAGNTIYF. CDR3 bases: TGTGCCAGCGGGACTTGGGCCGCGGGAAACACCATATATTTT.

The rearrangement joins TRBV7-9 to TRBJ2-7, with D maybe TRBD2 (5 bases). Germline CDR1 is SEHNR and CDR2 is FQNEAQ (reference sequence). The CDR3 totals 16 residues. The V and J ends lost 4 bases and 1 base respectively, with 17 bases between them. This CDR3 is CASSSVGRSLSYEQYF. CDR3 bases: TGTGCCAGCAGCTCGGTTGGGAGATCCCTTTCCTACGAGCAGTACTTC.

The chain carries TRBV7-6 and TRBJ2-3; weak D call: TRBD2 (6 bases). The V end lost 4 bases, the J end lost 0 bases, and 11 bases lay between the germline ends. The CDR3 extends over 15 amino acids. Germline V gene sequence: CDR1 SGHVS, CDR2 FNYEAQ. CDR3: CASSSGLRSTDTQYF. The CDR3 nucleotides are TGTGCCAGCAGCTCCGGACTAAGAAGCACAGATACGCAGTATTTT.

J is TRBJ1-5 and V is TRBV6-6; 8 bases are a match to TRBD1. V was clipped by 4 bases and J by 5 bases; unmatched bases: 1. This CDR3 is built from 13 residues. Per the germline V gene, CDR1 is MNHNY and CDR2 is SVGAGI (reference sequence). This CDR3 is CASSLQGDQPQHF. The CDR3 DNA reads as TGTGCCAGCAGTTTACAGGGGGATCAGCCCCAGCATTTT.

V usage is TRBV19 and J usage is TRBJ1-1; 9 nucleotides align to TRBD1. The CDR3 sequence is 14 residues long. Germline V gives CDR1 LNHDA, CDR2 SQIVND (reference sequence). After removal of 5 bases from V and 7 bases from J, the junction contained 8 bases not matched to a gene. The CDR3 DNA is TGTGCCAGTAGTGGACGGACAGGGGCTGATGAAGCTTTCTTT. As protein: CASSGRTGADEAFF.

The V gene is TRBV6-1, the J gene TRBJ2-2, with D maybe TRBD1 (5 bases). The CDR3 is made up of 16 amino acids. Trimming took 2 bases from V and 1 from J, leaving 11 bases between them. Germline V gene sequence: CDR1 MNHNS, CDR2 SASEGT. The CDR3 DNA reads TGTGCCAGCAGTGAACTGCCAGGGATGAACACCGGGGAGCTGTTTTTT. Its translation: CASSELPGMNTGELFF.

This chain uses TRBV19 with TRBJ2-1; perhaps TRBD1 as D (7 bases). Germline values: CDR1 LNHDA, CDR2 SQIVND (reference sequence). V lost 6 bases and J 7 bases, leaving 19 bases between the germline ends. The CDR3 totals 15 residues. The CDR3 here is CASSPQGGVVNEQFF. CDR3 nucleotide sequence: TGTGCCAGTAGCCCCCAGGGGGGAGTGGTAAATGAGCAGTTCTTC.